This passage covers 21 T cell receptor beta chains from one sample sequenced in a study of STAT3 mutations in large granular lymphocyte leukemia. These receptors have no identified antigens. Study-level points and caveats: Every T-cell large granular lymphocyte leukemia patient had at least one immunodominant TCR beta clonotype.

Profiled with immunoSEQ multiplex PCR; TCRdb holds only in-frame clones, not every one. Altogether around 3,600 clones are present, 74% being singletons, with the ten largest covering around a third. Sample: peripheral blood mononuclear cells. These receptors came from a man in his 60s with T-cell large granular lymphocyte leukemia. Some clones in this sample may be carry-over from other donors' samples.

CDR3 loop: CASARGQRPNEQFF. The CDR3, as DNA: TGTGCCAGCGCCAGGGGACAGAGGCCCAATGAGCAGTTCTTC. V is TRBV27 and J is TRBJ2-1, with TRBD1 matching over 7 bases. This CDR3 region has 14 residues. Germline-derived CDR1 and CDR2 are MNHEY and SMNVEV (reference sequence). The trim removed 8 bases at V and 6 bases at J, leaving 10 bases unmatched.

This CDR3 is CASSSNIRTVYNEQFF. CDR3 in DNA: TGCGCCAGCAGCTCGAACATCCGGACCGTCTACAATGAGCAGTTCTTC. This sequence joins TRBV5-1 and TRBJ2-1; D not resolved. Germline CDR1 reads SGHRS; CDR2 reads YFSETQ. The CDR3 covers 16 residues. Trimming took 3 bases from V and 3 from J, leaving 16 bases between them.

The DNA for the CDR3 is TGCGCCAGCAGCTTGGCCATTCAAGGACAAACCGGGGAGCTGTTTTTT. This translates into CASSLAIQGQTGELFF. V usage is TRBV5-1 and J usage is TRBJ2-2, with TRBD1 as a possible D gene (5 bases). Germline loops: CDR1 SGHRS, CDR2 YFSETQ. Trimming removed 0 bases from V and 5 bases from J, with 14 bases in between. The CDR3 consists of 16 residues.

This clone was found a few times. This chain links TRBV4-1 with TRBJ2-7, with D possibly matching TRBD1 (5 bases). Trimming took off 1 base at V and 6 bases at J, with 7 bases between the two ends. Germline V CDR1 and CDR2: MGHRA, YSYEKL. The CDR3 spans 12 residues. Here the CDR3 reads CASSQGTTEQYF. Written as DNA, the CDR3 is TGCGCCAGCAGCCAAGGGACAACCGAGCAGTACTTC.

This clone was observed a few times. The genes are TRBV27 and TRBJ1-1; D uncertain. The CDR3 spans 14 residues. CDR1 and CDR2 (germline): MNHEY, SMNVEV (reference sequence). V lost 3 bases and J 1 base, leaving 9 bases between the germline ends. The CDR3 region is CASSFGRRNTEAFF. CDR3 nucleotides: TGTGCCAGCAGTTTTGGCAGAAGGAACACTGAAGCTTTCTTT.

The CDR3 loop reads CASSPGSNQPQHF. The CDR3 DNA reads TGTGCCAGCTCACCAGGTAGCAATCAGCCCCAGCATTTT. The chain recombines TRBV18 with TRBJ1-5, with D uncertain. The CDR3 contains 13 residues. V was clipped by 2 bases and J by 0 bases, with 2 bases between them. CDR1 and CDR2 (germline): KGHSH, LQKENI.

This clone was found a few times. The junction differs from germline at one of its ends, possibly a read error. The V call is TRBV7-8, the J call TRBJ2-1; D remains ambiguous. CDR3 length: 17 residues. Germline-derived CDR1 and CDR2 are SGHVS and FQNEAQ. The CDR3 DNA reads TGTGCCAGCAGCCCCGCCTTCGCCGCAAGCTCCCACAATGAGCAGTTCTTC. Its translation: CASSPAFAASSHNEQFF. Full variable domain (missing parts from reference TRBV7-8 and TRBJ2-1): GAGVSQSPRYKVAKRGQDVALRCDPISGHVSLFWYQQALGQGPEFLTYFQNEAQLDKSGLPSDRFFAERPEGSVSTLKIQRTQQEDSAVYLCASSPAFAASSHNEQFFGPGTRLTVL.

This clone has only one observation. The gene calls are TRBV5-1 and TRBJ2-3; D gene unclear. V lost 0 bases and J 0 bases, leaving 5 bases between the germline ends. The CDR3 contains 14 residues. Germline CDR1 is SGHRS and CDR2 is YFSETQ. The CDR3 reads CASSLGRSTDTQYF. The CDR3 nucleotides are TGCGCCAGCAGCTTGGGGCGGAGCACAGATACGCAGTATTTT.

This sequence joins TRBV5-4 and TRBJ2-7; D tentatively fits TRBD1 or TRBD2 (5 bases each). Germline values: CDR1 SGHNT, CDR2 YYREEE (reference sequence). The CDR3 is made up of 15 amino acids. Deletions cut 0 bases from V and 3 bases from J, with 13 bases between. The CDR3 is CASSLAPTEGYEQYF. The CDR3 DNA reads TGTGCCAGCAGCTTGGCCCCGACAGAGGGCTACGAGCAGTACTTC.

V is TRBV7-9 and J is TRBJ1-1; D ambiguous. The CDR3 runs to 14 residues. CDR1 and CDR2 from the germline V gene are SEHNR and FQNEAQ (reference sequence). Trimming cost V 1 base and J 1 base, with 7 bases left between them. The CDR3 region is CASSLGQANTEAFF. In DNA, the CDR3 is TGTGCCAGCAGCTTAGGGCAGGCGAACACTGAAGCTTTCTTT.

This clone was seen more than once but under ten times. V usage is TRBV7-9 and J usage is TRBJ1-1; 8 bases align to TRBD1. Germline V gene data show CDR1 as SEHNR and CDR2 as FQNEAQ (reference sequence). Trimming took 6 bases from V and 8 from J; bases not matched to a gene: 5. The CDR3 loop spans 12 amino acids. The CDR3 reads CASRKGQGEAFF. CDR3 nucleotide sequence: TGTGCCAGCAGAAAAGGACAGGGCGAAGCTTTCTTT.

V and J are TRBV18 and TRBJ2-7, with 7 bases fitting TRBD2. In germline, CDR1 is KGHSH, CDR2 LQKENI. The CDR3 runs to 16 residues. With V trimmed by 2 bases and J by 2 bases, 9 bases remained unmatched. In DNA, the CDR3 is TGTGCCAGCTCACCAATCGAGGGAGGGTTGACCTACGAGCAGTACTTC. This translates into CASSPIEGGLTYEQYF.

The chain has TRBV6-5 and TRBJ2-7; D may be TRBD1 (6 bases). Trimming cost V 8 bases and J 6 bases, with 11 bases left between them. Germline loops: CDR1 MNHEY, CDR2 SVGAGI. The CDR3 extends over 11 amino acids. CDR3 protein: CASLRGTEQYF. The CDR3 nucleotides read TGTGCCAGCCTTAGGGGGACCGAGCAGTACTTC.

This clone has only one observation. The chain recombines TRBV27 with TRBJ1-4; D unclear. The length of the CDR3 is 14 residues. Germline-derived CDR1 and CDR2 are MNHEY and SMNVEV (reference sequence). V was cut by 5 bases and J by 4 bases, with 11 bases left in between. CDR3 loop: CASSPLMGNEKLFF. For the CDR3, the DNA is TGTGCCAGCAGTCCCCTTATGGGTAATGAAAAACTGTTTTTT.

The rearrangement uses TRBV30 and TRBJ2-2; D uncertain. V lost 7 bases and J lost 6, with 15 bases in between. The germline V gene has CDR1 GTSNPN and CDR2 SVGIG (reference sequence). This CDR3 spans 13 amino acids. This chain's CDR3 is CAFPPAVAGELFF. The CDR3 nucleotides read TGTGCCTTCCCGCCGGCGGTAGCCGGGGAGCTGTTTTTT.

The chain uses TRBV7-9 and TRBJ2-3; no clear D gene. The V end was cut by 1 base, the J end by 2 bases, with 4 bases between. The germline gives CDR1 SEHNR, CDR2 FQNEAQ (reference sequence). There are 13 residues in the CDR3. The CDR3 sequence is CASSLGSTDTQYF. As DNA, the CDR3 is TGTGCCAGCAGCTTAGGATCCACAGATACGCAGTATTTT.

The CDR3 loop reads CASSNFGSNQPQHF. The DNA of the CDR3 is TGTGCCAGCAGTAATTTTGGAAGCAATCAGCCCCAGCATTTT. This chain connects TRBV14 to TRBJ1-5; D uncertain. The CDR3 length is 14 residues. The V end was cut by 6 bases, the J end by 1 base, with 10 bases between. Germline CDR1 SGHDN, CDR2 FVKESK.

CDR3 DNA sequence: TGCAGCGTTGAAGAGGGGGCGGGTGGCTACACCTTC. It is translated as CSVEEGAGGYTF. The genes are TRBV29-1 and TRBJ1-2; weak D call: TRBD1 (6 bases). CDR1 and CDR2 (germline): SQVTM, ANQGSEA. Trimming removed 0 bases from V and 7 bases from J, with 9 bases in between. The CDR3 length is 12 residues.

The chain employs TRBV18 and TRBJ2-3; D uncertain. V lost 3 bases and J 2 bases, leaving 9 bases between the germline ends. The CDR3 extends over 14 amino acids. Per the germline V gene, CDR1 is KGHSH and CDR2 is LQKENI. The CDR3 here is CASSPSLLTDTQYF. The CDR3 DNA is TGTGCCAGCTCACCTAGTCTTCTCACAGATACGCAGTATTTT.

J is TRBJ2-1 and V is TRBV5-1; 7 bases agree with TRBD2. V dropped 0 bases and J dropped 1; count of bases not matched to a gene: 13. Germline CDR1 SGHRS, CDR2 YFSETQ. The CDR3 contains 19 residues. The CDR3 DNA follows: TGCGCCAGCAGCTTGGGCTGGGGGGGTTACAGCGGATCCTACAATGAGCAGTTCTTC. Translated, it gives CASSLGWGGYSGSYNEQFF.

The table lists this clone with a few counts. The genes are TRBV19 and TRBJ1-2, with 7 bases matching TRBD1. Germline trimming cut 7 bases from V and 2 bases from J; bases unmatched to any gene: 1. The germline V gene encodes CDR1 LNHDA and CDR2 SQIVND (reference sequence). The CDR3 totals 12 residues. CDR3 sequence: CASTQGNYGYTF. The CDR3 coding sequence is TGTGCCAGTACACAGGGGAACTATGGCTACACCTTC.